This T cell receptor (beta chain) was retrieved from a study of technical replicates of blood from a few donors. Sequencing used immunoSEQ multiplex PCR; TCRdb keeps in-frame clones, though not all of them. The sample carries 68,000 or so clones, roughly nine tenths recorded once. Per germline, CDR1 LNHDA and CDR2 SQIVND (reference sequence). Trimming stripped 7 bases from V and 4 bases from J, with 20 bases between. This CDR3 contains 15 residues. The receptor's source is a human donor in good health. The genes are TRBV19 and TRBJ2-7; a possible D gene is TRBD2 (5 bases). The sequenced sample consisted of T cells isolated from PBMCs. CDR3 nucleotides: TGTGCCAGTACCCCCGGCTGGGGAGTGGCGTACGAGCAGTACTTC. Protein sequence: CASTPGWGVAYEQYF.